This note documents a single T cell receptor beta chain sequence. The data stem from a study of blood T cell repertoires in COVID-19. The J segment lost 4 bases and the V segment lost 3 bases, leaving 8 bases of the junction unmatched. Germline CDR1 LGHDT, CDR2 YNNKEL (reference sequence). The CDR3 sequence is 15 residues long. TCRdb keeps only in-frame clones here, not all; method: immunoSEQ multiplex PCR. The sample yields approximately 440,000 clones, around 87% seen once. Specimen: PBMCs or T cells enriched from blood (not recorded which). The receptor's source is a woman between 18 and 29 years old who had recovered from COVID-19. The genes are TRBV3-1 (or the pseudogene TRBV3-2) and TRBJ1-1; 7 nucleotides match TRBD1. DNA for the CDR3: TGTGCCAGCAGCCAGGCCGGGACAGACACCACTGAAGCTTTCTTT. Translating it yields CASSQAGTDTTEAFF.